These 30 T cell receptor beta chains originate from one sample sequenced in a study of blood T cell repertoires in COVID-19. TCRdb keeps only in-frame clones here, not all; method: immunoSEQ multiplex PCR. The data hold 300,000 to 500,000 clones, with 88% observed a single time. Specimen: PBMCs or T cells enriched from blood (not recorded which). These receptors were collected from a woman younger than 45 with acute COVID-19.

The chain combines TRBV4-1 with TRBJ2-2; possible D gene TRBD1, 5 bases. The CDR3 is 17 amino acids. Germline CDR1 MGHRA, CDR2 YSYEKL. V lost 0 bases to trimming and J lost 2 bases, with 13 bases between them. DNA for the CDR3: TGCGCCAGCAGCCAAGATGGGCATCAGGGAAACACCGGGGAGCTGTTTTTT. Translated: CASSQDGHQGNTGELFF.

To note about this clone: Other nucleotide sequences from this sample produce the same CDR3. The V call is TRBV14, the J call TRBJ1-1; D is undetermined. The germline V gene has CDR1 SGHDN and CDR2 FVKESK. The V end lost 6 bases, the J end lost 3 bases, and 8 bases lay between the germline ends. This CDR3 comprises 12 residues. The CDR3, as DNA: TGTGCCAGCAGTCATCAGTACACTGAAGCTTTCTTT. This sequence encodes CASSHQYTEAFF.

This sequence joins TRBV11-2 and TRBJ2-1, with 10 bases fitting TRBD2. The trim removed 3 bases at V and 8 bases at J, leaving 7 bases unmatched. The germline V gene has CDR1 SGHAT and CDR2 FQNNGV. The CDR3 extends over 15 amino acids. The CDR3 DNA is TGTGCCAGCAGCTTCTCTGGGCTAGCGGGGGATGAGCAGTTCTTC. Protein sequence: CASSFSGLAGDEQFF.

This chain connects TRBV7-6 to TRBJ1-6; D possibly corresponds to TRBD1 (5 bases). Germline CDR1 and CDR2: SGHVS and FNYEAQ. V lost 2 bases, J lost 7 bases, and 12 bases lay in between. This CDR3 region has 15 residues. The CDR3 nucleotides read TGTGCCAGCAGCTTAAGCCAGGGCAGAAATTCACCCCTCCACTTT. Its protein product is CASSLSQGRNSPLHF.

The genes are TRBV6-5 and TRBJ2-7, with D possibly TRBD2 on 6 matching bases. The CDR3 runs 15 residues. Trimming took off 5 bases at V and 0 bases at J, with 14 bases between the two ends. Germline assignment: CDR1 MNHEY and CDR2 SVGAGI. CDR3 sequence reads: CASSRPGLLSYEQYF. CDR3 nucleotides: TGTGCCAGCAGTCGCCCGGGACTTCTCTCCTACGAGCAGTACTTC.

This clone was seen a few times. The V and J genes are TRBV29-1 and TRBJ1-2; D uncertain. Trimming stripped 5 bases from V and 0 bases from J, with 16 bases between. CDR3 length: 15 residues. In germline, CDR1 is SQVTM, CDR2 ANQGSEA. This CDR3 reads CSVHSPQATNYGYTF. The CDR3 nucleotides read TGCAGCGTTCATTCTCCGCAGGCGACTAACTATGGCTACACCTTC. Looking up the rest from reference TRBV29-1 and TRBJ1-2 gives the full variable domain: SAVISQKPSRDICQRGTSLTIQCQVDSQVTMMFWYRQQPGQSLTLIATANQGSEATYESGFVIDKFPISRPNLTFSTLTVSNMSPEDSSIYLCSVHSPQATNYGYTFGSGTRLTVV.

The V call is TRBV27, the J call TRBJ1-1, with a possible D match to TRBD1 (6 bases). V lost 6 bases and J lost 5, with 16 bases in between. The length of the CDR3 is 14 residues. The germline V gene encodes CDR1 MNHEY and CDR2 SMNVEV (reference sequence). As DNA, the CDR3 is TGTGCCAGCAGCCAAAGGAGGGGGGGTACTGAAGCTTTCTTT. Translating gives CASSQRRGGTEAFF.

This clone has only one observation. This chain connects TRBV7-2 to TRBJ1-3; D remains unclear. The CDR3 totals 15 residues. The germline gives CDR1 SGHTA, CDR2 FQGNSA. Trimming removed 5 bases from V and 0 bases from J, with 11 bases in between. The CDR3 sequence is CASSPRHSSGNTIYF. Written as DNA, the CDR3 is TGTGCCAGCAGCCCCCGACACAGCTCTGGAAACACCATATATTTT. Full variable domain (rest looked up from reference TRBV7-2 and TRBJ1-3): GAGVSQSPSNKVTEKGKDVELRCDPISGHTALYWYRQSLGQGLEFLIYFQGNSAPDKSGLPSDRFSAERTGGSVSTLTIQRTQQEDSAVYLCASSPRHSSGNTIYFGEGSWLTVV.

The chain employs TRBV5-1 and TRBJ2-7, with TRBD2 matching over 8 bases. The germline V gene has CDR1 SGHRS and CDR2 YFSETQ. V was clipped by 3 bases and J by 4 bases; unmatched bases: 12. This CDR3 is 16 amino acids long. The CDR3 DNA follows: TGCGCCAGCAGCTCGCTCGCGGGGGGACGGGGTTACGAGCAGTACTTC. It encodes CASSSLAGGRGYEQYF.

The genes are TRBV2 and TRBJ1-5; D remains ambiguous. Germline lookup yields CDR1 SNHLY and CDR2 FYNNEI. Trimming removed 5 bases at V and 3 bases at J, with 11 bases between. The CDR3 extends over 14 amino acids. The CDR3 region is CASSLEEINQPQHF. Written as DNA, the CDR3 is TGTGCCAGCAGTTTAGAGGAGATCAATCAGCCCCAGCATTTT.

J is TRBJ2-1 and V is TRBV7-2; 11 bases align to TRBD2. Germline V lookup: CDR1 SGHTA, CDR2 FQGNSA. The CDR3 spans 16 residues. Losses at the gene ends were 4 bases for V and 3 bases for J; bases not matched to a gene: 5. The CDR3 nucleotides are TGTGCCAGCAGCTCCTCTAGCGGGGGGAGCTACAATGAGCAGTTCTTC. Its translation: CASSSSSGGSYNEQFF.

The chain links TRBV30 to TRBJ2-2; TRBD2 matches 15 bases. The V segment lost 4 bases and the J segment 2 bases; nucleotides outside the gene matches: 11. The CDR3 extends over 19 amino acids. In germline, CDR1 is GTSNPN, CDR2 SVGIG (reference sequence). CDR3 DNA: TGTGCCTGGACGAAGGGGTCGGGACTAGCGGGGGGAAACACCGGGGAGCTGTTTTTT. Its translation: CAWTKGSGLAGGNTGELFF. The whole variable domain, filled in from reference TRBV30 and TRBJ2-2, reads SQTIHQWPATLVQPVGSPLSLECTVEGTSNPNLYWYRQAAGRGLQLLFYSVGIGQISSEVPQNLSASRPQDRQFILSSKKLLLSDSGFYLCAWTKGSGLAGGNTGELFFGEGSRLTVL.

The chain recombines TRBV27 with TRBJ2-2; 16 nucleotides align to TRBD2. The trim removed 6 bases at V and 5 bases at J, leaving 12 bases unmatched. In germline, CDR1 is MNHEY, CDR2 SMNVEV (reference sequence). This CDR3 contains 19 residues. CDR3 residues: CASRGPGLAGGLWTGELFF. The CDR3 region has the DNA TGTGCCAGCAGAGGACCGGGACTAGCGGGGGGGCTCTGGACCGGGGAGCTGTTTTTT.

V gene TRBV7-9 combines with J gene TRBJ2-3; tentatively, D is TRBD1 (6 bases). Trimming took 3 bases from V and 2 from J, leaving 15 bases between them. This CDR3 spans 16 amino acids. The germline V gene has CDR1 SEHNR and CDR2 FQNEAQ (reference sequence). CDR3 loop: CASSLGQGIDTDTQYF. The CDR3 bases are TGTGCCAGCAGCTTGGGCCAGGGGATAGACACAGATACGCAGTATTTT.

The chain is built from TRBV4-3 and TRBJ2-5; D may be TRBD2 (6 bases). The V end was cut by 3 bases, the J end by 5 bases, with 13 bases between. This CDR3 is built from 14 residues. CDR1 and CDR2 (germline): LGHNA, YSLEER. The CDR3 sequence: CASSQSLATETQYF. DNA of the CDR3: TGCGCCAGCAGCCAGAGTCTAGCGACCGAGACCCAGTACTTC.

As for this clone: Compared with germline, one end of the junction differs, possibly owing to a read error. The rearrangement links TRBV7-9 to TRBJ2-1; D not resolved. The germline gives CDR1 SEHNR, CDR2 FQNEAQ (reference sequence). CDR3 length: 13 residues. Here the CDR3 reads CASGKTSYNAQFF. The CDR3 DNA sequence: TGTGCCAGCGGCAAGACATCGTACAATGCGCAGTTCTTC.

This clone was counted only a few times. This same CDR3 is encoded by further DNA sequences in the sample. The chain carries TRBV2 and TRBJ2-5, with D possibly matching TRBD1 (6 bases). V lost 6 bases, J lost 2 bases, and 10 bases lay in between. Per the germline V gene, CDR1 is SNHLY and CDR2 is FYNNEI. The CDR3 loop spans 13 amino acids. CDR3 sequence reads: CASRRTEQETQYF. CDR3 DNA sequence: TGTGCCAGCAGGAGGACAGAACAAGAGACCCAGTACTTC.

The chain employs TRBV3-1 (or the pseudogene TRBV3-2) and TRBJ1-5, with 8 bases lining up with TRBD1. V was clipped by 3 bases and J by 5 bases; unmatched bases: 3. The CDR3 has 14 amino acids. The germline CDR1 and CDR2 sequences are LGHDT and YNNKEL (reference sequence). The CDR3 loop is CASSQAGGHQPQHF. CDR3 coding DNA: TGTGCCAGCAGCCAGGCAGGGGGCCATCAGCCCCAGCATTTT.

The genes are TRBV4-1 and TRBJ2-1; 14 nucleotides match TRBD2. This CDR3 comprises 16 residues. The J segment lost 4 bases and the V segment lost 4 bases, leaving 3 bases of the junction unmatched. CDR1 MGHRA and CDR2 YSYEKL come from the germline V gene. CDR3 in amino acids: CASSRTSGGNYNEQFF. CDR3 in DNA: TGCGCCAGCAGCCGGACTAGCGGGGGGAATTACAATGAGCAGTTCTTC.

The rearrangement joins TRBV9 to TRBJ2-2; D not resolved. The CDR3 loop spans 12 amino acids. The V gene's germline CDR1 is SGDLS and CDR2 YYNGEE. V gave up 5 bases and J gave up 5 bases, with 7 bases separating them. The CDR3 region is CASRRATGELFF. The CDR3 bases are TGTGCCAGCAGGCGTGCGACCGGGGAGCTGTTTTTT.

The CDR3 loop reads CASSQDEERHQPQHF. CDR3 bases: TGCGCCAGCAGCCAAGATGAGGAGCGACATCAGCCCCAGCATTTT. The genes are TRBV4-1 and TRBJ1-5, with unresolved D. Germline CDR1 is MGHRA and CDR2 is YSYEKL. This CDR3 has 15 residues. V lost 0 bases and J 5 bases, leaving 11 bases between the germline ends.

The genes are TRBV19 and TRBJ1-1; D unresolved. The CDR3 is 14 residues long. Trimming took off 1 base at V and 0 bases at J, with 6 bases between the two ends. Germline V gene lookup returns CDR1 LNHDA and CDR2 SQIVND (reference sequence). The CDR3 DNA is TGTGCCAGTAGTATAGTGCGGGTGAACACTGAAGCTTTCTTT. Protein sequence: CASSIVRVNTEAFF.

The genes are TRBV20-1 and TRBJ1-3; the match to TRBD1 covers 10 bases. CDR3 length: 14 amino acids. The V and J ends lost 3 bases and 4 bases, in that order; junction bases with no gene match: 3. The germline gives CDR1 DFQATT, CDR2 SNEGSKA (reference sequence). CDR3 coding DNA: TGCAGTGCTAGTGGGACAGGGGACGGAAACACCATATATTTT. This encodes CSASGTGDGNTIYF.

This clone occurred a few times. V usage is TRBV30 and J usage is TRBJ2-1; 7 bases align to TRBD1. Germline V gene sequence: CDR1 GTSNPN, CDR2 SVGIG (reference sequence). There are 13 residues in the CDR3. The J segment lost 6 bases and the V segment lost 2 bases, leaving 4 bases of the junction unmatched. The DNA for the CDR3 is TGTGCCTGGAGTTTAGGGGGCTTCAATGAGCAGTTCTTC. Amino acids: CAWSLGGFNEQFF.

The genes are TRBV5-5 and TRBJ1-5, with D hard to call. Trimming stripped 0 bases from V and 7 bases from J, with 8 bases between. CDR3 size: 13 residues. From germline, CDR1 is SGHKS and CDR2 YYEKEE (reference sequence). The CDR3 DNA reads as TGTGCCAGCAGCTTGGTGGGAGACCAGCCCCAGCATTTT. This gives the protein CASSLVGDQPQHF.

The chain combines TRBV24-1 with TRBJ2-1; 16 positions match TRBD2. The CDR3 is 20 amino acids. Unmatched junction bases numbered 12, after V lost 7 bases and J lost 1 base. Germline V gives CDR1 KGHDR, CDR2 SFDVKD. The CDR3 region is CATSYQGTSGGAGSYNEQFF. The CDR3 DNA reads as TGTGCCACCAGCTATCAGGGGACTAGCGGGGGGGCCGGATCCTACAATGAGCAGTTCTTC.

The chain couples TRBV4-1 to TRBJ2-7; no reliable D call. CDR3 size: 14 residues. The V end lost 2 bases, the J end lost 0 bases, and 8 bases lay between the germline ends. Per the germline V gene, CDR1 is MGHRA and CDR2 is YSYEKL. DNA for the CDR3: TGCGCCAGCAGCCAACTATGGAGCTCCTACGAGCAGTACTTC. It codes for CASSQLWSSYEQYF.

V usage is TRBV5-1 and J usage is TRBJ2-2; D might be TRBD2 (7 bases). Germline V gene lookup returns CDR1 SGHRS and CDR2 YFSETQ. The V end lost 4 bases, the J end lost 0 bases, and 16 bases lay between the germline ends. The CDR3 runs to 17 residues. The CDR3: CASSVPPGGSNTGELFF. The CDR3 bases are TGCGCCAGCAGCGTACCACCGGGGGGCTCGAACACCGGGGAGCTGTTTTTT.

V gene TRBV6-2 or TRBV6-3 combines with J gene TRBJ2-7, with 8 bases that match TRBD1. CDR1 is MNHEY, CDR2 SVGEGT, per germline. V lost 3 bases and J lost 3; bases outside the gene matches: 7. This CDR3 contains 15 residues. This CDR3 reads CASSYGTGVIYEQYF. CDR3 sequence (DNA): TGTGCCAGCAGTTATGGGACAGGAGTAATCTACGAGCAGTACTTC.

This CDR3 is CASSQGLAGGMTGELFF. DNA for the CDR3: TGTGCCAGCAGCCAGGGACTAGCGGGGGGTATGACCGGGGAGCTGTTTTTT. The V call is TRBV11-2, the J call TRBJ2-2; 15 nucleotides agree with TRBD2. With 5 bases clipped from V and 5 bases from J, the junction kept 6 bases outside the gene matches. This CDR3 contains 17 residues. CDR1 is SGHAT, CDR2 FQNNGV, per germline.